Presented here are 29 T cell receptor beta chains from one specimen sequenced in a study of cytomegalovirus exposure and HLA in healthy donors. The study ran its PCR with 60 Vbeta and 13 Jbeta primers. Assay: immunoSEQ multiplex PCR; the TCRdb copy retains only in-frame clones and omits some. Among around 140,000 clones listed, approximately 76% were seen once. Sequenced input: PBMCs. These receptors all come from a man in his forties in good health and CMV-seronegative.

As concerns this clone: The junction does not match germline at one end; this may be a read error. This rearrangement joins TRBV7-9 to TRBJ2-7; 7 nucleotides align to TRBD2. In germline, CDR1 is SEHNR, CDR2 FQNEAQ (reference sequence). The CDR3 covers 17 residues. DNA of the CDR3: TGTGCCAGCAGCCCCGGGGACGGGGGGACCCGCTCCTACGAGCGGTACTTC. Its translation: CASSPGDGGTRSYERYF.

This clone has a single count. The V gene is TRBV19, the J gene TRBJ2-5; no firm D call. Trimming stripped 3 bases from V and 4 bases from J, with 9 bases between. This CDR3 is built from 13 residues. Germline V gene lookup returns CDR1 LNHDA and CDR2 SQIVND (reference sequence). Written as DNA, the CDR3 is TGTGCCAGTAGTATGGCCATTATAGAGACCCAGTACTTC. It encodes CASSMAIIETQYF.

V is TRBV2 and J is TRBJ1-2; 9 nucleotides line up with TRBD1. The V gene's germline CDR1 is SNHLY and CDR2 FYNNEI. The CDR3 is 14 amino acids. V gave up 6 bases and J gave up 11 bases; unmatched junction bases: 13. The CDR3 sequence: CASREQGARMWYTF. The CDR3 DNA reads TGTGCCAGCAGAGAACAGGGGGCGCGGATGTGGTACACCTTC.

The chain joins TRBV5-4 to TRBJ2-7, with TRBD2 matching over 8 bases. Germline CDR1 reads SGHNT; CDR2 reads YYREEE (reference sequence). The CDR3 is 13 amino acids. With 4 bases clipped from V and 1 base from J, the junction kept 1 base outside the gene matches. CDR3 sequence: CASSPGGSYEQYF. The CDR3 DNA follows: TGTGCCAGCAGCCCGGGGGGGTCCTACGAGCAGTACTTC. Drawing the rest from reference TRBV5-4 and TRBJ2-7, the complete variable domain is ETGVTQSPTHLIKTRGQQVTLRCSSQSGHNTVSWYQQALGQGPQFIFQYYREEENGRGNFPPRFSGLQFPNYSSELNVNALELDDSALYLCASSPGGSYEQYFGPGTRLTVT.

The chain joins TRBV4-1 to TRBJ2-7; TRBD1 matches 10 bases. The CDR3 contains 15 residues. V lost 3 bases to trimming and J lost 5 bases; unmatched junction nucleotides: 7. Germline V gene lookup returns CDR1 MGHRA and CDR2 YSYEKL. CDR3 sequence (DNA): TGCGCCAGCAGCCACCCCGGGACAGGGGTCGACGAGCAGTACTTC. This gives the protein CASSHPGTGVDEQYF.

V usage is TRBV7-2 and J usage is TRBJ2-7; perhaps TRBD1 as D (6 bases). Germline CDR1 is SGHTA and CDR2 is FQGNSA. The V gene lost 6 bases and the J gene lost 0 bases, with 15 bases spanning the gap. The CDR3 has 15 amino acids. The CDR3 region has the DNA TGTGCCAGCAGTTACGACAGGTCGCTCTCCTACGAGCAGTACTTC. Protein product: CASSYDRSLSYEQYF.

The gene calls are TRBV5-1 and TRBJ2-5; tentatively, D is TRBD2 (6 bases). The J call is uncertain, as TRBJ2-7 better fits the DNA end. The CDR3 consists of 15 residues. Per germline, CDR1 SGHRS and CDR2 YFSETQ. This CDR3 is CASSLGRSGGDEQYF. Written as DNA, the CDR3 is TGCGCCAGCAGCTTGGGTAGATCAGGCGGGGACGAGCAGTACTTC.

This chain links TRBV7-9 with TRBJ2-7; 8 bases are a match to TRBD1. CDR1 is SEHNR and CDR2 is FQNEAQ in the germline V gene (reference sequence). Trimming at V came to 5 bases and at J to 6 bases, leaving 9 bases not matched to a gene. The length of the CDR3 is 14 residues. This chain's CDR3 is CASSGRQGSVEQYF. CDR3 DNA sequence: TGTGCCAGCAGCGGCAGACAGGGGAGCGTCGAGCAGTACTTC.

The rearrangement uses TRBV28 and TRBJ2-7; 7 positions match TRBD1. J was trimmed by 2 bases and V by 6 bases; bases with no gene match: 7. CDR3 size: 14 residues. CDR1 and CDR2 from the germline V gene are MDHEN and SYDVKM. CDR3 coding DNA: TGTGCCAGCAGCCCAGGACAGGAGCCCTACGAGCAGTACTTC. Amino acid sequence: CASSPGQEPYEQYF.

CDR3 in DNA: TGTGCCAGCCAGGGGCCGGAATGGGAGACCCAGTACTTC. It specifies CASQGPEWETQYF. The gene calls are TRBV19 and TRBJ2-5; D is possibly TRBD1 (6 bases). Deletions cut 9 bases from V and 5 bases from J, with 16 bases between. The CDR3 runs to 13 residues. The germline CDR1 and CDR2 sequences are LNHDA and SQIVND (reference sequence). Variable domain in full (rest from reference TRBV19 and TRBJ2-5): DGGITQSPKYLFRKEGQNVTLSCEQNLNHDAMYWYRQDPGQGLRLIYYSQIVNDFQKGDIAEGYSVSREKKESFPLTVTSAQKNPTAFYLCASQGPEWETQYFGPGTRLLVL.

This rearrangement joins TRBV11-2 to TRBJ1-1, with D perhaps matching TRBD1 (6 bases). Germline V CDR1 and CDR2: SGHAT, FQNNGV. CDR3 length equals 15 residues. Trimming shortened V by 4 bases and J by 2 bases, and 14 bases separated the two germline ends. The CDR3 DNA follows: TGTGCCAGCAGCTCCGTAAGGGGGATTAACACTGAAGCTTTCTTT. Its protein product is CASSSVRGINTEAFF.

This chain joins TRBV6-5 and TRBJ2-7; 7 nucleotides match TRBD1. Germline V CDR1 and CDR2: MNHEY, SVGAGI. The CDR3 extends over 13 amino acids. V lost 6 bases, J lost 6 bases, and 8 bases stayed unmatched. Here the CDR3 DNA reads TGTGCCAGCAGCCGATCGACAGGGCGCGAGCAGTACTTC. It yields the protein CASSRSTGREQYF.

The chain links TRBV2 to TRBJ1-5, with TRBD1 matching over 7 bases. The CDR3 loop spans 15 amino acids. Germline-derived CDR1 and CDR2 are SNHLY and FYNNEI. The V gene end was trimmed by 3 bases and the J gene end by 4 bases; junction bases not matched to a gene: 6. CDR3 protein: CASSDEGARNQPQHF. CDR3 in DNA: TGTGCCAGCAGTGATGAGGGGGCTCGGAATCAGCCCCAGCATTTT. Full variable domain (outside the CDR3, taken from reference TRBV2 and TRBJ1-5): EPEVTQTPSHQVTQMGQEVILRCVPISNHLYFYWYRQILGQKVEFLVSFYNNEISEKSEIFDDQFSVERPDGSNFTLKIRSTKLEDSAMYFCASSDEGARNQPQHFGDGTRLSIL.

This clone was picked up a small number of times. V gene TRBV27 combines with J gene TRBJ2-2; weak D call: TRBD2 (5 bases). Germline V lookup: CDR1 MNHEY, CDR2 SMNVEV (reference sequence). V lost 3 bases, J lost 3 bases, and 5 bases lay in between. This CDR3 has 13 residues. The CDR3 coding sequence is TGTGCCAGCAGTTTCGGGGACACCGGGGAGCTGTTTTTT. It codes for CASSFGDTGELFF.

The chain is built from TRBV29-1 and TRBJ1-1, with a possible D match to TRBD1 (6 bases). V was clipped by 2 bases and J by 4 bases, with 14 bases between them. CDR1 SQVTM and CDR2 ANQGSEA come from the germline V gene. The CDR3 contains 14 residues. The CDR3 nucleotides are TGCAGCGTTGAAAACAGGGTATTAACCACTGAAGCTTTCTTT. It encodes CSVENRVLTTEAFF.

This chain uses TRBV11-2 with TRBJ2-2; 7 bases align to TRBD1. V lost 6 bases and J lost 2; bases outside the gene matches: 3. The V gene's germline CDR1 is SGHAT and CDR2 FQNNGV. This CDR3 contains 14 residues. CDR3 bases: TGTGCCAGCAGGGGACAGCCCAACACCGGGGAGCTGTTTTTT. Its translation: CASRGQPNTGELFF.

The gene calls are TRBV2 and TRBJ1-3; D not resolved. Germline V gene data show CDR1 as SNHLY and CDR2 as FYNNEI. The CDR3 spans 14 residues. Trimming removed 7 bases from V and 0 bases from J, with 10 bases in between. CDR3 residues: CASMEGSSGNTIYF. For the CDR3, the DNA is TGTGCCAGCATGGAGGGTTCCTCTGGAAACACCATATATTTT.

V gene TRBV28 combines with J gene TRBJ2-7, with a possible D match to TRBD1 (5 bases). The CDR3 extends over 13 amino acids. The V end was cut by 5 bases, the J end by 1 base, with 9 bases between. CDR1 is MDHEN and CDR2 is SYDVKM in the germline V gene. CDR3 in amino acids: CASSPKGSYEQYF. The DNA for the CDR3 is TGTGCCAGCAGTCCAAAGGGGTCCTACGAGCAGTACTTC. The whole variable domain, remainder taken from reference TRBV28 and TRBJ2-7, is DVKVTQSSRYLVKRTGEKVFLECVQDMDHENMFWYRQDPGLGLRLIYFSYDVKMKEKGDIPEGYSVSREKKERFSLILESASTNQTSMYLCASSPKGSYEQYFGPGTRLTVT.

This sequence joins TRBV5-5 and TRBJ2-5, with 10 bases fitting TRBD2. With the DNA end fitting TRBJ2-7 better, the J assignment may be wrong. Germline CDR1 and CDR2: SGHKS and YYEKEE (reference sequence). The CDR3 contains 15 residues. The chain's CDR3 is CASSSSGRGTYEQYF. CDR3 coding DNA: TGTGCCAGCAGCTCTAGCGGGAGAGGGACCTACGAGCAGTACTTC.

V and J are TRBV15 and TRBJ1-2; 9 nucleotides line up with TRBD1. This CDR3 region has 15 residues. The germline CDR1 and CDR2 sequences are LNHNV and YYDKDF (reference sequence). The V gene end was trimmed by 0 bases and the J gene end by 10 bases; junction bases not matched to a gene: 9. The CDR3 sequence: CATSRDRGTGIPYTF. DNA for the CDR3: TGTGCCACCAGCAGAGATCGTGGGACAGGGATCCCCTACACCTTC.

In its sample, this clone was seen once. This rearrangement joins TRBV7-9 to TRBJ2-1, with D perhaps TRBD2 (5 bases). This CDR3 has 15 amino acids. V was clipped by 2 bases and J by 5 bases, with 13 bases between them. Germline CDR1 SEHNR, CDR2 FQNEAQ (reference sequence). Written as DNA, the CDR3 is TGTGCCAGCAGCTTAACTGCCGGGGAAAACAATGAGCAGTTCTTC. It codes for CASSLTAGENNEQFF.

The chain couples TRBV10-3 to TRBJ1-2, with D tentatively TRBD1 (5 bases). Between the trimmed V and J ends, which lost 3 bases and 8 bases, there was a span of 13 bases. Looked up from germline, CDR1 is ENHRY and CDR2 is SYGVKD. The CDR3 covers 13 residues. CDR3 bases: TGTGCCATCAGTGATCTGGGGGGTCGAGGCTACACCTTC. Translated, it gives CAISDLGGRGYTF.

The CDR3 loop reads CASSLWGLAETQYF. The CDR3 DNA follows: TGTGCCAGCAGCTTATGGGGACTAGCAGAGACCCAGTACTTC. The gene calls are TRBV7-6 and TRBJ2-5; 9 bases match TRBD2. V dropped 2 bases and J dropped 4; count of bases not matched to a gene: 2. Germline V lookup: CDR1 SGHVS, CDR2 FNYEAQ. The CDR3 sequence is 14 residues long.

The chain couples TRBV11-2 to TRBJ1-5; a possible D gene is TRBD1 (5 bases). CDR3 size: 15 residues. Germline CDR1 SGHAT, CDR2 FQNNGV. The germline V and J ends were trimmed by 6 bases and 0 bases, with 12 bases remaining between them. CDR3 coding DNA: TGTGCCAGCAGTCAGGACACCCGTAGCAATCAGCCCCAGCATTTT. Its protein is CASSQDTRSNQPQHF.

The chain is built from TRBV7-7 and TRBJ2-1; tentatively, D is TRBD1 (6 bases). This CDR3 spans 14 amino acids. V dropped 4 bases and J dropped 8 bases, with 15 bases sitting between them. The germline CDR1 and CDR2 sequences are SSHAT and FNYEAQ (reference sequence). This CDR3 is CASSWDTASDEQFF. The DNA for the CDR3 is TGTGCCAGCAGCTGGGACACAGCCTCGGATGAGCAGTTCTTC.

The V and J genes are TRBV29-1 and TRBJ2-7; possibly TRBD2 for D (5 bases). The germline V gene has CDR1 SQVTM and CDR2 ANQGSEA. Trimming took 1 base from V and 3 from J, leaving 16 bases between them. The CDR3 totals 15 residues. The CDR3 DNA is TGCAGCGTTGAAGGGGGAGAGCCCACCATCTACGAGCAGTACTTC. Residues: CSVEGGEPTIYEQYF.

This clone was seen a single time. The rearrangement joins TRBV6-5 to TRBJ1-1, with D possibly being TRBD1 (5 bases). This CDR3 contains 13 residues. Germline V gives CDR1 MNHEY, CDR2 SVGAGI. V shed 6 bases and J shed 5 bases, with 13 bases lying between them. The CDR3 spells CASRQVGGTEAFF. For the CDR3, the DNA is TGTGCCAGCAGACAAGTGGGGGGGACTGAAGCTTTCTTT.

This clone has only a few counts. The chain recombines TRBV6-5 with TRBJ2-5; TRBD2 agrees at 8 bases. CDR1 is MNHEY, CDR2 SVGAGI, per germline. This CDR3 comprises 15 residues. V lost 0 bases and J lost 4; bases outside the gene matches: 4. The CDR3 region is CASSYSGAGGETQYF. The DNA for the CDR3 is TGTGCCAGCAGTTACTCGGGGGCGGGGGGAGAGACCCAGTACTTC.

The V gene is TRBV18, the J gene TRBJ1-1, with TRBD1 matching 7 bases. CDR3 length equals 16 residues. J lost 1 base, V lost 5 bases, and 10 bases had no gene match. Looked up from germline, CDR1 is KGHSH and CDR2 is LQKENI. The CDR3 coding sequence is TGTGCCAGCTCATCTAATGCCGGGACAGCGAACACTGAAGCTTTCTTT. Residues: CASSSNAGTANTEAFF.